This is a list of T cell receptor beta chains from one sample in a study of blood T cell repertoires in COVID-19. The data were produced by immunoSEQ multiplex PCR, yet TCRdb's version contains in-frame clones alone and is incomplete. The sample contains 100,000 to 150,000 clones, 85% of which appear only once. The sequenced sample was peripheral blood. These receptor sequences come from a woman of 80 years or more with acute or convalescent COVID-19. CDR3s include the opening cysteine and the closing phenylalanine or tryptophan. Fields, in order: CDR3 protein, J gene, V gene, CDR3 length.

CDR3aa: CASSTGSAEAFF
j_gene: TRBJ1-1
v_gene: TRBV18
len: 12

CDR3aa: CASTEGLAGGEETQYF
j_gene: TRBJ2-5
v_gene: TRBV7-9
len: 16

CDR3aa: CASSSTGQGSNEKLFF
j_gene: TRBJ1-4
v_gene: TRBV28
len: 16

CDR3aa: CASSRPGTGGLSEKLFF
j_gene: TRBJ1-4
v_gene: TRBV5-4
len: 17

CDR3aa: CASSPTWAGQGDNEQFF
j_gene: TRBJ2-1
v_gene: TRBV18
len: 17

CDR3aa: CATRAGEWGYTF
j_gene: TRBJ1-2
v_gene: TRBV6-6
len: 12

CDR3aa: CASSQGEAAGYTF
j_gene: TRBJ1-2
v_gene: TRBV6-2/TRBV6-3
len: 13

CDR3aa: CSATDSDEAFF
j_gene: TRBJ1-1
v_gene: TRBV20-1
len: 11

CDR3aa: CASSHEDRGSVRISPLHF
j_gene: TRBJ1-6
v_gene: TRBV4-1
len: 18

CDR3aa: CASSDFNYGYTF
j_gene: TRBJ1-2
v_gene: TRBV2
len: 12

CDR3aa: CASRGQGNGYTF
j_gene: TRBJ1-2
v_gene: TRBV3-1/TRBV3-2
len: 12

CDR3aa: CARSGNRDTYTEAFF
j_gene: TRBJ1-1
v_gene: TRBV5-3
len: 15

CDR3aa: CASSPLSGAYNEQFF
j_gene: TRBJ2-1
v_gene: TRBV6-2/TRBV6-3
len: 15

CDR3aa: CASSVAGTGGENTEAFF
j_gene: TRBJ1-1
v_gene: TRBV25-1
len: 17

CDR3aa: CASTLDRSTEAFF
j_gene: TRBJ1-1
v_gene: TRBV2
len: 13

CDR3aa: CASSLTGGGNTIYF
j_gene: TRBJ1-3
v_gene: TRBV6-2/TRBV6-3
len: 14

CDR3aa: CSVVRFRAFF
j_gene: TRBJ1-1
v_gene: TRBV29-1
len: 10

CDR3aa: CAIGGNPGVGELFF
j_gene: TRBJ2-2
v_gene: TRBV19
len: 14

CDR3aa: CASSLTGQIEQYF
j_gene: TRBJ2-7
v_gene: TRBV11-2
len: 13

CDR3aa: CATSRGGVSGNTIYF
j_gene: TRBJ1-3
v_gene: TRBV15
len: 15

CDR3aa: CASSQDLGGRAGGMLVGELFF
j_gene: TRBJ2-2
v_gene: TRBV4-2
len: 21

CDR3aa: CASSFGSRTEAFF
j_gene: TRBJ1-1
v_gene: TRBV7-8
len: 13

CDR3aa: CASSTLASILYSNQPQHF
j_gene: TRBJ1-5
v_gene: TRBV19
len: 18

CDR3aa: CASSLPGGSTDTQYF
j_gene: TRBJ2-3
v_gene: TRBV28
len: 15

CDR3aa: CASSDPRQQETQYF
j_gene: TRBJ2-5
v_gene: TRBV5-4
len: 14

CDR3aa: CASSGQGAVGEAFF
j_gene: TRBJ1-1
v_gene: TRBV18
len: 14

CDR3aa: CASSLSRQVRGTEAFF
j_gene: TRBJ1-1
v_gene: TRBV27
len: 16

CDR3aa: CASAGKGNQPQHF
j_gene: TRBJ1-5
v_gene: TRBV28
len: 13

CDR3aa: CASSFGGTEAFF
j_gene: TRBJ1-1
v_gene: TRBV5-1
len: 12

CDR3aa: CASSGQLSPLHF
j_gene: TRBJ1-6
v_gene: TRBV28
len: 12

CDR3aa: CASSLYGDLTSNTEAFF
j_gene: TRBJ1-1
v_gene: TRBV27
len: 17

CDR3aa: CASTEGGTSQPQHF
j_gene: TRBJ1-5
v_gene: TRBV18
len: 14

CDR3aa: CSASQTGSYGYTF
j_gene: TRBJ1-2
v_gene: TRBV20-1
len: 13

CDR3aa: CAISAQQGGTEAFF
j_gene: TRBJ1-1
v_gene: TRBV10-3
len: 14

CDR3aa: CASSYPSDTQYF
j_gene: TRBJ2-3
v_gene: TRBV6-2/TRBV6-3
len: 12

CDR3aa: CASSTRQGARDEHF
j_gene: TRBJ1-5
v_gene: TRBV6-2/TRBV6-3
len: 14

CDR3aa: CASSVAVSGSGNTIYF
j_gene: TRBJ1-3
v_gene: TRBV9
len: 16

CDR3aa: CASSQNSATNEKLFF
j_gene: TRBJ1-4
v_gene: TRBV5-1
len: 15

CDR3aa: CASSLKTGGSPLHF
j_gene: TRBJ1-6
v_gene: TRBV7-2
len: 14

CDR3aa: CASRSEGGGWREIF
j_gene: TRBJ1-1
v_gene: TRBV27
len: 14

CDR3aa: CASSNDSYNEQFF
j_gene: TRBJ2-1
v_gene: TRBV12-3/TRBV12-4
len: 13

CDR3aa: CASSRQNYGYTF
j_gene: TRBJ1-2
v_gene: TRBV6-5
len: 12

CDR3aa: CASSTPRGGIGSEQFF
j_gene: TRBJ2-1
v_gene: TRBV7-2
len: 16

CDR3aa: CASSSARGLLGEKLFF
j_gene: TRBJ1-4
v_gene: TRBV13
len: 16

CDR3aa: CASRPHELDTGELFF
j_gene: TRBJ2-2
v_gene: TRBV3-1/TRBV3-2
len: 15

CDR3aa: CASSQVGSIQETQYF
j_gene: TRBJ2-5
v_gene: TRBV18
len: 15

CDR3aa: CASSLGSQNHNSPLHF
j_gene: TRBJ1-6
v_gene: TRBV7-2
len: 16